Shown below are 3 T cell receptor beta chains from a single sample sequenced in a study of T cells in Graves' hyperthyroidism and ophthalmopathy. Amplification targeted TCR beta CDR3 regions from RNA transcripts. The HTBI primer set served for first-round RT-PCR of the TCR CDR3. TCRdb redid the calling of the multiplex PCR reads with MiXCR, one entry per CDR3 protein. The sample holds about 590,000 distinct CDR3 sequences, approximately 15% seen once. The sequencing sample was made of blood. The receptor source for this set is a woman aged 25 to 45 with Graves' hyperthyroidism.

This clonotype was seen at least ten times. J is TRBJ1-5 and V is TRBV2, with 10 bases that match TRBD1. The length of the CDR3 is 19 residues. CDR1 is SNHLY, CDR2 FYNNEI, per germline. V lost 9 bases and J lost 9; bases outside the gene matches: 26. CDR3 nucleotide sequence: TGTGCCAGTAAGGCCTATCTGACAGGGGGCGGTAAGGGCCGTGGGCCCCAGCATTTT. This encodes CASKAYLTGGGKGRGPQHF.

This clonotype was counted a few times. V and J are TRBV19 and TRBJ1-1; TRBD1 agrees at 8 bases. V gave up 6 bases and J gave up 10 bases; unmatched junction bases: 10. Germline CDR1 reads LNHDA; CDR2 reads SQIVND (reference sequence). CDR3 length: 13 amino acids. The CDR3 DNA reads as TGTGCCAGTAGGGTCCAGGGGGCGGCTCGAGCTTTCTTT. This gives the protein CASRVQGAARAFF. The full variable domain, in which reference TRBV19 and TRBJ1-1 provide the parts outside the CDR3, is DGGITQSPKYLFRKEGQNVTLSCEQNLNHDAMYWYRQDPGQGLRLIYYSQIVNDFQKGDIAEGYSVSREKKESFPLTVTSAQKNPTAFYLCASRVQGAARAFFGQGTRLTVV.

V usage is TRBV27 and J usage is TRBJ2-1; weak D call: TRBD1 (6 bases). The length of the CDR3 is 17 residues. V was clipped by 5 bases and J by 7 bases, with 24 bases between them. In germline, CDR1 is MNHEY, CDR2 SMNVEV (reference sequence). This CDR3 reads CASSPGRVGGLRNEQFF. The CDR3 nucleotides are TGTGCCAGCAGTCCGGGGCGCGTAGGGGGATTAAGGAATGAGCAGTTCTTC.